These 19 T cell receptor beta chains were all obtained from the same sample, sequenced in a study of metastatic and nonmetastatic thyroid tumors. TCRdb re-called the PCR reads through MiXCR. There are 20,000 to 30,000 clones in the sample; 13% occur only once, and around 5.1% lies in the top ten. Thyroid surgery took place with no prior treatment in any patient. Sequenced: blood. These receptors were obtained from a female donor with papillary thyroid cancer or a benign thyroid nodule (not recorded which). Some clones in this sample may be carry-over from other donors' samples.

This clone was detected once. This sequence joins TRBV11-2 and TRBJ1-1; TRBD1 matches 8 bases. The CDR3 is made up of 17 amino acids. V lost 5 bases to trimming and J lost 6 bases; unmatched junction nucleotides: 17. CDR1 is SGHAT and CDR2 is FQNNGV in the germline V gene. The CDR3 coding sequence is TGTGCCAGCAGCCTAGGACAGGGAGGGGGCCGAAGGGCTGAAGCTTTCTTT. Translating gives CASSLGQGGGRRAEAFF.

This clone has ten or more counts. V is TRBV7-3 and J is TRBJ2-1; the D gene could be TRBD1 or TRBD2 (5 bases each). Germline loops: CDR1 SGHTA, CDR2 FQGTGA. V lost 2 bases and J 7 bases, leaving 9 bases between the germline ends. The CDR3 length is 13 residues. CDR3 loop: CASSLGTPNEQFF. The CDR3 DNA reads as TGTGCCAGCAGCTTAGGGACCCCGAATGAGCAGTTCTTC. Based on the CDR3 plus reference TRBV7-3 and TRBJ2-1, the full variable domain is GAGVSQTPSNKVTEKGKYVELRCDPISGHTALYWYRQSLGQGPEFLIYFQGTGAADDSGLPNDRFFAVRPEGSVSTLKIQRTERGDSAVYLCASSLGTPNEQFFGPGTRLTVL.

The table lists this clone with many counts. The rearrangement uses TRBV6-1 and TRBJ1-5; D is perhaps TRBD1 (5 bases). Germline CDR1 and CDR2: MNHNS and SASEGT. This CDR3 is built from 14 residues. V lost 8 bases and J lost 2, with 13 bases in between. The CDR3 loop is CASGAEHGNQPQHF. The CDR3 DNA sequence: TGTGCCAGCGGGGCCGAACATGGCAATCAGCCCCAGCATTTT.

This clone was recorded many times. With a much larger clone just one base away, this may be a read error. This sequence joins TRBV13 and TRBJ2-5; 11 bases are shared with TRBD1. The CDR3 contains 14 residues. Trimming took 5 bases from V and 7 from J; bases not matched to a gene: 6. Germline CDR1 PRHDT, CDR2 FYEKMQ (reference sequence). The DNA for the CDR3 is TGTGCCAGCAGCCCAGAGGGACAGGGGGTGACCCAGTACTTC. It codes for CASSPEGQGVTQYF.

This clone was found many times. V usage is TRBV20-1 and J usage is TRBJ1-5; no definite D call. CDR3 size: 16 residues. Germline CDR1 and CDR2: DFQATT and SNEGSKA (reference sequence). V was trimmed by 0 bases and J by 4 bases, leaving 16 bases between them. CDR3 residues: CSARDWAIDGNQPQHF. DNA of the CDR3: TGCAGTGCTAGAGATTGGGCGATTGACGGGAATCAGCCCCAGCATTTT.

This clone has at least ten counts. V and J are TRBV4-1 and TRBJ1-3; D is ambiguous. V shed 0 bases and J shed 0 bases, with 9 bases lying between them. Per germline, CDR1 MGHRA and CDR2 YSYEKL. CDR3 size: 16 residues. The CDR3 loop reads CASSQERLSSGNTIYF. As DNA, the CDR3 is TGCGCCAGCAGCCAAGAAAGGTTGAGCTCTGGAAACACCATATATTTT.

Ten or more counts support this clone. V gene TRBV6-1 combines with J gene TRBJ2-3; D may be TRBD1 or TRBD2 (5 bases each). The V and J ends lost 5 bases and 9 bases respectively, with 15 bases between them. The CDR3 consists of 13 residues. Germline assignment: CDR1 MNHNS and CDR2 SASEGT. The CDR3 loop reads CASSRGVHETQYF. CDR3 in DNA: TGTGCCAGCAGTAGGGGAGTCCATGAGACGCAGTATTTT.

This clone was observed at least ten times. The chain links TRBV7-2 to TRBJ2-7; a possible D gene is TRBD2 (6 bases). There are 16 residues in the CDR3. The V gene's germline CDR1 is SGHTA and CDR2 FQGNSA. V was trimmed by 5 bases and J by 0 bases, leaving 17 bases between them. The chain's CDR3 is CASSQTGTPNSYEQYF. CDR3 DNA sequence: TGTGCCAGCAGCCAGACCGGGACTCCCAACTCCTACGAGCAGTACTTC.

Concerning this clone: This could be a read error, since a much larger clone is one nucleotide away. Lacking the conserved final phenylalanine or tryptophan, this CDR3 likely reflects a read error. It is unclear where the CDR3 begins or ends on the DNA, so no DNA is shown, and the CDR3 is as TCRdb lists it. The V gene is TRBV7-9, the J gene TRBJ2-1; no check of the table's D call, TRBD2, against the DNA was made. The CDR3 extends over 9 residues, inclusive of both ends. CDR1 is SEHNR and CDR2 is FQNEAQ in the germline V gene (reference sequence). Here the CDR3 reads CASSLWDGG.

The rearrangement uses TRBV6-1 and TRBJ1-1; 8 bases are a match to TRBD1. Germline lookup yields CDR1 MNHNS and CDR2 SASEGT. This CDR3 has 14 residues. Losses at the gene ends were 7 bases for V and 0 bases for J; bases not matched to a gene: 4. The CDR3 loop is CASTPGQVNTEAFF. For the CDR3, the DNA is TGTGCCAGCACTCCGGGACAGGTGAACACTGAAGCTTTCTTT.

This clone was seen repeatedly, ten times or more. This chain joins TRBV12-3 or TRBV12-4 and TRBJ1-1; D is ambiguous. The V end lost 3 bases, the J end lost 8 bases, and 7 bases lay between the germline ends. The CDR3 consists of 11 residues. In nucleotides, the CDR3 is TGTGCCAGCAGTTTGGCCCAAGAAGCTTTCTTT. It yields the protein CASSLAQEAFF.

At least ten counts were recorded for this clone. The chain is built from TRBV30 and TRBJ2-1, with 7 bases matching TRBD2. CDR1 is GTSNPN and CDR2 is SVGIG in the germline V gene (reference sequence). V was pared by 2 bases and J by 12 bases, with 13 bases of the junction left unmatched. The CDR3 spans 14 residues. In DNA form, the CDR3 reads TGTGCCTGGAGTTTAGGACTAGGGGTATTTTGGCAGTTCTTC. It yields the protein CAWSLGLGVFWQFF.

This clone appeared many times. The CDR3 DNA reads as TGCAGTGCAGGATCCGGGACGGAGGGCTACACCTTC. This encodes CSAGSGTEGYTF. V gene TRBV20-1 combines with J gene TRBJ1-2, with TRBD1 as a possible D gene (5 bases). V was cut by 6 bases and J by 8 bases, with 16 bases left in between. Germline V CDR1 and CDR2: DFQATT, SNEGSKA (reference sequence). The CDR3 has 12 amino acids.

By share, this clone ranks as medium-sized (0.01 to 0.1%). V gene TRBV11-2 combines with J gene TRBJ2-7; TRBD1 aligns across 7 bases. V trimming: 5 bases; J trimming: 3 bases; junction bases outside the gene matches: 10. The length of the CDR3 is 15 residues. Germline V CDR1 and CDR2: SGHAT, FQNNGV. The CDR3 here is CASSPRQGPSYEQYF. For the CDR3, the DNA is TGTGCCAGCAGCCCACGACAGGGTCCAAGCTACGAGCAGTACTTC.

This clone came up many times. The rearrangement joins TRBV29-1 to TRBJ2-7, with 7 nucleotides matching TRBD2. Germline lookup yields CDR1 SQVTM and CDR2 ANQGSEA. Losses at the gene ends were 6 bases for V and 2 bases for J; bases not matched to a gene: 10. CDR3 size: 14 residues. The CDR3 DNA is TGCAGCGTGGAACCGGGACTACCGACCTACGAGCAGTACTTC. It translates to CSVEPGLPTYEQYF.

This clone was seen many times. The J gene is TRBJ1-6, the V gene TRBV3-1; D gene unclear. V shed 4 bases and J shed 9 bases, with 10 bases lying between them. Germline CDR1 LGHDT, CDR2 YNNKEL (reference sequence). This CDR3 comprises 13 residues. CDR3 nucleotides: TGTGCCAGCAGCCTCGGCTGGAGTTCACCCCTCCACTTT. Protein product: CASSLGWSSPLHF.

This clone was detected ten times or more. This could be a read error, since a much larger clone is one nucleotide away. Other DNA sequences from this sample encode an identical CDR3 as well. The gene calls are TRBV20-1 and TRBJ2-3; D gene unclear. The CDR3 runs 15 residues. In germline, CDR1 is DFQATT, CDR2 SNEGSKA (reference sequence). V was clipped by 7 bases and J by 6 bases, with 23 bases between them. CDR3 sequence (DNA): TGCAGTGTCACTCCGGACGATGAGGTCTCGGATACGCAGTATTTT. It yields the protein CSVTPDDEVSDTQYF.

This clone came up many times. V and J are TRBV24-1 and TRBJ1-1; weak D call: TRBD1 (5 bases). Deletions cut 12 bases from V and 3 bases from J, with 19 bases between. This CDR3 has 14 amino acids. Germline V gene data show CDR1 as KGHDR and CDR2 as SFDVKD. The CDR3 DNA follows: TGTGCCCCCCCCCGGGGCAGGTCTTACACTGAAGCTTTCTTT. Amino acids: CAPPRGRSYTEAFF.

This chain links TRBV20-1 with TRBJ2-1, with 13 nucleotides matching TRBD2. V gave up 7 bases and J gave up 7 bases; unmatched junction bases: 7. Germline CDR1 and CDR2: DFQATT and SNEGSKA (reference sequence). The CDR3 has 14 residues. CDR3 protein: CSVTSGGEGNEQFF. In DNA form, the CDR3 reads TGCAGTGTCACTAGCGGGGGGGAAGGGAATGAGCAGTTCTTC.